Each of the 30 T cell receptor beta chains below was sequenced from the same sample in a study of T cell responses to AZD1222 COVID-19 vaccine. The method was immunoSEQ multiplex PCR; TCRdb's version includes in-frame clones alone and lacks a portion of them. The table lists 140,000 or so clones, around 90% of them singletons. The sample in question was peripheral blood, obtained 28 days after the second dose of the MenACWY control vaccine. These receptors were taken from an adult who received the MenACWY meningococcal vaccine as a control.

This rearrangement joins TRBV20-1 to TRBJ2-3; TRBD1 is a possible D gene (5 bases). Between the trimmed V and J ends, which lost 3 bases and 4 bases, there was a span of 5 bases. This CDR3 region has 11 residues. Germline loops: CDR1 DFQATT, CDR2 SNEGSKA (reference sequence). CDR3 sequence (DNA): TGCAGTGCTAGCAGGGCAGATACGCAGTATTTT. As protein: CSASRADTQYF.

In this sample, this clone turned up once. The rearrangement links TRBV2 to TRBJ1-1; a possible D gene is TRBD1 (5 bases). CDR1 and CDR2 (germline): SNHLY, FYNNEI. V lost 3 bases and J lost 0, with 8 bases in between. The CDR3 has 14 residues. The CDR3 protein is CASSDEGMNTEAFF. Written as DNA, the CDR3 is TGTGCCAGCAGTGACGAGGGGATGAACACTGAAGCTTTCTTT.

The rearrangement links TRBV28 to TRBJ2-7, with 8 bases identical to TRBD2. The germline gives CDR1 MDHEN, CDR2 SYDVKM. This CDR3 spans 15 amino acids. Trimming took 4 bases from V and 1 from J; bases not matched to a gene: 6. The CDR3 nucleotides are TGTGCCAGCAGTTCTTTGGCGGGAGGATCCTACGAGCAGTACTTC. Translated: CASSSLAGGSYEQYF.

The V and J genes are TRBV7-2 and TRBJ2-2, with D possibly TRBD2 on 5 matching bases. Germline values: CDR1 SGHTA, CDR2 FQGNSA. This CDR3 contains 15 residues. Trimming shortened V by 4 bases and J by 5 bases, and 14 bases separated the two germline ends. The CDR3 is CASSSVGVRTGELFF. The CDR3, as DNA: TGTGCCAGCAGCTCGGTGGGAGTACGGACCGGGGAGCTGTTTTTT.

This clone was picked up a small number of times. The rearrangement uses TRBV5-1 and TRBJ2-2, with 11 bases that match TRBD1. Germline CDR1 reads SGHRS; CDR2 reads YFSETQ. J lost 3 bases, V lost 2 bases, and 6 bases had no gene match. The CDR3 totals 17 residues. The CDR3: CASSFQGQGADTGELFF. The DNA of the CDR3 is TGCGCCAGCAGCTTCCAAGGACAGGGGGCCGACACCGGGGAGCTGTTTTTT.

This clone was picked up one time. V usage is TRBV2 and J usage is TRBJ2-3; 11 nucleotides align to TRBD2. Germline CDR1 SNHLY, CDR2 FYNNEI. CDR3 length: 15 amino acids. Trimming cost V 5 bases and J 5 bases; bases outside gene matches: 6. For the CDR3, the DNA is TGTGCCAGCAGTTCGAGGACTAGCGGGTTAGATACGCAGTATTTT. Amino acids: CASSSRTSGLDTQYF.

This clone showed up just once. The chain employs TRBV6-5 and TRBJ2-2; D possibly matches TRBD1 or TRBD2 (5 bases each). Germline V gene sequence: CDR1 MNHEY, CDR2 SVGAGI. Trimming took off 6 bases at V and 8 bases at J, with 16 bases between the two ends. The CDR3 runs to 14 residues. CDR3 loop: CASRGPTKGGELFF. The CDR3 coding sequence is TGTGCCAGCAGGGGACCGACAAAGGGGGGGGAGCTGTTTTTT.

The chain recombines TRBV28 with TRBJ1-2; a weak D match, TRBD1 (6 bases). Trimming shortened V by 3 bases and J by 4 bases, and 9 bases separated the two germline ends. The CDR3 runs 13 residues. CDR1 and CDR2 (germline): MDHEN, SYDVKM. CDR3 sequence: CASSFLDSYGYTF. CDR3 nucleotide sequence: TGTGCCAGCAGTTTCTTGGACAGCTATGGCTACACCTTC.

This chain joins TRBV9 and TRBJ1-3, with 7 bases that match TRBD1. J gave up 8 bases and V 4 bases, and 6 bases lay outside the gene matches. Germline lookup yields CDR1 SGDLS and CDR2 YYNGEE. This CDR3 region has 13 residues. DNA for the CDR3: TGTGCCAGCAGCCTACAGGGGTGGGACACCATATATTTT. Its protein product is CASSLQGWDTIYF.

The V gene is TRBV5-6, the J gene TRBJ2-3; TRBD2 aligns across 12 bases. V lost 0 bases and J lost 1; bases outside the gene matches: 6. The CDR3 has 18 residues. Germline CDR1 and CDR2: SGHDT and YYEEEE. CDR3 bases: TGTGCCAGCAGCTTGGTGACTAGCGGGAGTGTGGGCACAGATACGCAGTATTTT. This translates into CASSLVTSGSVGTDTQYF.

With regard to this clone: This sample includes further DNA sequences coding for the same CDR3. This CDR3 is CASSLAGTGGYGYTF. Here the CDR3 DNA reads TGCGCCAGCAGCTTGGCGGGGACAGGGGGGTATGGCTACACCTTC. The chain links TRBV5-1 to TRBJ1-2, with 11 nucleotides matching TRBD1. The CDR3 contains 15 residues. The V gene end was trimmed by 0 bases and the J gene end by 5 bases; junction bases not matched to a gene: 3. Germline values: CDR1 SGHRS, CDR2 YFSETQ.

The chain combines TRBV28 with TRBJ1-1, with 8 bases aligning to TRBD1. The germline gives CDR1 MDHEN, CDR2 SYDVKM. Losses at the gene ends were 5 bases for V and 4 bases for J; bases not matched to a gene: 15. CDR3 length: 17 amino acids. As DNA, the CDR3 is TGTGCCAGCAGTCCCTTCCCCCAGGGGGCGCGGGGCACTGAAGCTTTCTTT. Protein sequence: CASSPFPQGARGTEAFF. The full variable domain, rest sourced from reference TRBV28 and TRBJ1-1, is DVKVTQSSRYLVKRTGEKVFLECVQDMDHENMFWYRQDPGLGLRLIYFSYDVKMKEKGDIPEGYSVSREKKERFSLILESASTNQTSMYLCASSPFPQGARGTEAFFGQGTRLTVV.

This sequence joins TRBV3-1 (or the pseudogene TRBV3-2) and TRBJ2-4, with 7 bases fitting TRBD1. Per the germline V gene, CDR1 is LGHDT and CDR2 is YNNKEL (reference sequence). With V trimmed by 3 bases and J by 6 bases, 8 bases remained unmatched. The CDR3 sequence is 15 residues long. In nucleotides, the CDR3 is TGTGCCAGCAGCCAGAACAGGGGCCCGGGAAACATTCAGTACTTC. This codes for CASSQNRGPGNIQYF.

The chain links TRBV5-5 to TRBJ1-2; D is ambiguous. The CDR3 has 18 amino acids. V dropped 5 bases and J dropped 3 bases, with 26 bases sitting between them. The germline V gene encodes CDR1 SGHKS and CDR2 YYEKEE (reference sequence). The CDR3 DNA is TGTGCCAGCAGTGTGGGCGGGAGACTTATCATGGAGCACTATGGCTACACCTTC. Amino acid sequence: CASSVGGRLIMEHYGYTF.

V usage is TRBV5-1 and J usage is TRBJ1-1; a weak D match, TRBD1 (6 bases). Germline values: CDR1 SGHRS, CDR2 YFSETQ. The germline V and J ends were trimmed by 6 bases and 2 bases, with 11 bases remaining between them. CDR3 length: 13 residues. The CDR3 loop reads CASNIGGNTEAFF. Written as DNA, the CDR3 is TGCGCCAGCAACATAGGGGGAAACACTGAAGCTTTCTTT.

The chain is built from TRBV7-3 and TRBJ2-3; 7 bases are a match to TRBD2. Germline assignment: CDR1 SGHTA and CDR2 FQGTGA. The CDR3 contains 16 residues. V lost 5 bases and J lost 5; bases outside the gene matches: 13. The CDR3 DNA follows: TGTGCCAGCAGCGAGGCCGGCGGGAGTATGATAGATACGCAGTATTTT. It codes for CASSEAGGSMIDTQYF.

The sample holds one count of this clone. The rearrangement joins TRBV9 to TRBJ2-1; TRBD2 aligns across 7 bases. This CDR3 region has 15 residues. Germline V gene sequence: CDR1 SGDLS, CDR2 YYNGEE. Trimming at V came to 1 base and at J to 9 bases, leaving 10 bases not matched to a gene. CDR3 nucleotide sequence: TGTGCCAGCAGCGTAATTTCTGGCGGGAGAGGTGAGCAGTTCTTC. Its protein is CASSVISGGRGEQFF.

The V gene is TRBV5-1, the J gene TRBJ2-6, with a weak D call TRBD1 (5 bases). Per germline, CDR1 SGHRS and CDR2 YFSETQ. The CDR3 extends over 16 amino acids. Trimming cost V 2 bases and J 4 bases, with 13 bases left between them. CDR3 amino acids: CASSLPDRSGANVLTF. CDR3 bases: TGCGCCAGCAGCTTACCAGACAGATCAGGGGCCAACGTCCTGACTTTC.

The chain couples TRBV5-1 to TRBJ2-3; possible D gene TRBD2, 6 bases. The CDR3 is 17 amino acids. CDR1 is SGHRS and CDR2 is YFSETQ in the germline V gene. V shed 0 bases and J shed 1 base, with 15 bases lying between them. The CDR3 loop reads CASSLAGPQRGTDTQYF. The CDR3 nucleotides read TGCGCCAGCAGCTTGGCCGGCCCCCAGCGGGGCACAGATACGCAGTATTTT.

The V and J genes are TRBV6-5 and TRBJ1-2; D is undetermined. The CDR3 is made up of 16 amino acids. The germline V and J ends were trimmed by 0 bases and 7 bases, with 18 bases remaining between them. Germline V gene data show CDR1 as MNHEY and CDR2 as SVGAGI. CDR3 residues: CASSYSGISSMGGYTF. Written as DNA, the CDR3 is TGTGCCAGCAGTTACTCGGGAATCTCGTCGATGGGTGGCTACACCTTC.

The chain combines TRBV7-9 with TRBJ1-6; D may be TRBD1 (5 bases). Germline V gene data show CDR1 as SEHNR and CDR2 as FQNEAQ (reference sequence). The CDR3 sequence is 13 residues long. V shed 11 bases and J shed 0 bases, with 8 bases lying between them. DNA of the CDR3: TGTGCCGGGACCAGCTCCTATAATTCACCCCTCCACTTT. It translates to CAGTSSYNSPLHF.

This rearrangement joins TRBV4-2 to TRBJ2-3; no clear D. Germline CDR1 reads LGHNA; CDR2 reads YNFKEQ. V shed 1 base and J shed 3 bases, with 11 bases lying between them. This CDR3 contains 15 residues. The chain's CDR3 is CASSQAQGSTDTQYF. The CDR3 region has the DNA TGTGCCAGCAGCCAAGCCCAAGGGTCGACAGATACGCAGTATTTT.

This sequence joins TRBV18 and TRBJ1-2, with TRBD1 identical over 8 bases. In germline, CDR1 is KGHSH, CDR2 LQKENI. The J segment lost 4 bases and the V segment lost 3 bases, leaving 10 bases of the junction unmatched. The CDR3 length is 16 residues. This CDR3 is CASSPKLAGTGYGYTF. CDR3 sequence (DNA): TGTGCCAGCTCACCCAAATTGGCCGGGACAGGCTATGGCTACACCTTC.

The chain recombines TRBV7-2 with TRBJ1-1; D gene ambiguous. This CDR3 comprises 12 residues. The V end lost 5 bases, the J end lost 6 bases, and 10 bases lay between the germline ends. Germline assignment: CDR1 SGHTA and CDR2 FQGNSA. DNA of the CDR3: TGTGCCAGCAGCCGCCCCAAGCCTGAAGCTTTCTTT. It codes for CASSRPKPEAFF.

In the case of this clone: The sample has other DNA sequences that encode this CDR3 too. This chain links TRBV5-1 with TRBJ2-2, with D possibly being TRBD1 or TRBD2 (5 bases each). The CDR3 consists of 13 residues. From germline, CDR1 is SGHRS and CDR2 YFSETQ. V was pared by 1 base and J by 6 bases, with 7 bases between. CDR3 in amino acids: CASSLQGAGELFF. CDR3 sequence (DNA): TGCGCCAGCAGCTTGCAGGGAGCCGGGGAGCTGTTTTTT.

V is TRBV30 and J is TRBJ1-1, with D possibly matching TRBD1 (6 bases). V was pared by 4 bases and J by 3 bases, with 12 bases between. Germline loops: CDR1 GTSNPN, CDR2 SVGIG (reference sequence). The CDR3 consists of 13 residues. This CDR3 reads CAWTQGRYTEAFF. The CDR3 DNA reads TGTGCCTGGACTCAGGGGAGGTACACTGAAGCTTTCTTT. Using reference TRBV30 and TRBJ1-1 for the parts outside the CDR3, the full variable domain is SQTIHQWPATLVQPVGSPLSLECTVEGTSNPNLYWYRQAAGRGLQLLFYSVGIGQISSEVPQNLSASRPQDRQFILSSKKLLLSDSGFYLCAWTQGRYTEAFFGQGTRLTVV.

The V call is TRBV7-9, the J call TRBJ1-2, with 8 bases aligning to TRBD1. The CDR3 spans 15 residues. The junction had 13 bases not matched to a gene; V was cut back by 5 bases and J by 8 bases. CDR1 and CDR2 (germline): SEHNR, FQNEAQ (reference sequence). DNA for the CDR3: TGTGCCAGCAGCCCCCCGGGCAGGGGGCAAAAAGGCTACACCTTC. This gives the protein CASSPPGRGQKGYTF.

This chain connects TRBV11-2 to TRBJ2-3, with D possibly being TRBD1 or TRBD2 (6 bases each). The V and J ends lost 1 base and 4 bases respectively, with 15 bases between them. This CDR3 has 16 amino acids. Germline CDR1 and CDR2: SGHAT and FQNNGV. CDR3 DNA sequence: TGTGCCAGCAGCTTAGGACGGGGGCTCAGGGCAGATACGCAGTATTTT. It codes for CASSLGRGLRADTQYF.

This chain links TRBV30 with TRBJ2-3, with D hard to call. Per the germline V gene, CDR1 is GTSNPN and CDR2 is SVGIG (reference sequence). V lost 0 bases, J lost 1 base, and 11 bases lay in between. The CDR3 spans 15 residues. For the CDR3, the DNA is TGTGCCTGGAGTGTAAGGCCAGCCGGCACAGATACGCAGTATTTT. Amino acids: CAWSVRPAGTDTQYF.

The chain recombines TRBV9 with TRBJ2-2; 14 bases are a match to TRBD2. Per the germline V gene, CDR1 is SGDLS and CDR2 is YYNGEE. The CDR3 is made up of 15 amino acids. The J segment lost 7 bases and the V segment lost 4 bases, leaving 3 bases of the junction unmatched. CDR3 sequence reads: CASSKGLAGDGELFF. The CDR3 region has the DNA TGTGCCAGCAGCAAGGGACTAGCGGGGGACGGGGAGCTGTTTTTT. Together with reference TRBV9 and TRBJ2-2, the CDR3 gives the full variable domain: DSGVTQTPKHLITATGQRVTLRCSPRSGDLSVYWYQQSLDQGLQFLIQYYNGEERAKGNILERFSAQQFPDLHSELNLSSLELGDSALYFCASSKGLAGDGELFFGEGSRLTVL.